The clone carrying this T cell receptor (beta chain) was found many times. Excluded: other autoimmune disease, uncontrolled infection, pregnancy or lactation. This specimen belongs to a study of Graves' ophthalmopathy and Graves' hyperthyroidism. The wider study: Ophthalmopathy absent within 18 months of follow-up marked hyperthyroidism as stable.

Beta-chain TCR CDR3 regions were amplified from RNA transcripts. HTBI primers primed a first-round RT-PCR, and a second-round multiplex PCR followed. TCRdb redid the calling of the multiplex PCR reads with MiXCR, one entry per CDR3 protein. This sample has about 590,000 distinct CDR3 sequences; 39% occur once, and the top ten carry 3.5% to 4.5%. The CDR3 extends over 11 amino acids. CDR1 is SEHNR, CDR2 FQNEAQ, per germline (reference sequence). The ends were cut back, 3 bases at V and 5 bases at J, with 5 bases in the middle. Sequencing used peripheral blood or thyroid tissue (not recorded which). The receptor was isolated from an adult man with Graves' hyperthyroidism. The J gene is TRBJ2-7, the V gene TRBV7-9, with unresolved D. In DNA form, the CDR3 reads TGTGCCAGCAGCTTTGACGACGAGCAGTACTTC. Translated, it gives CASSFDDEQYF.